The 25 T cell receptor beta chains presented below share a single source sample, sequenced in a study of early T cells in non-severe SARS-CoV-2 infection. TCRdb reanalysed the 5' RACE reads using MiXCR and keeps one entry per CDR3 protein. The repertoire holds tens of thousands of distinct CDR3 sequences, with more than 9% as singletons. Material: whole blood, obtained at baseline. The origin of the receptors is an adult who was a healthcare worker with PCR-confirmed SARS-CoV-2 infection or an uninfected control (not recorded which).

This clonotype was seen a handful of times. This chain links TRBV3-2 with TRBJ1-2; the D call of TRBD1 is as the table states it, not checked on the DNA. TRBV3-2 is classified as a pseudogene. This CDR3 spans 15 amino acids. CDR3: CASSQSQGFVVGYTF. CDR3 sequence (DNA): TGTGCCAGCAGCCAATCGCAGGGCTTCGTAGTCGGCTACACCTTC.

The CDR3 coding sequence is TGTGCCAGCAGTTTTCCTACTAGCGGGAGGCACAACAATGAGCAGTTCTTC. It encodes CASSFPTSGRHNNEQFF. This chain connects TRBV6-1 to TRBJ2-1, with TRBD2 matching 12 bases. The CDR3 totals 17 residues. The junction had 10 bases not matched to a gene; V was cut back by 5 bases and J by 5 bases. Per germline, CDR1 MNHNS and CDR2 SASEGT.

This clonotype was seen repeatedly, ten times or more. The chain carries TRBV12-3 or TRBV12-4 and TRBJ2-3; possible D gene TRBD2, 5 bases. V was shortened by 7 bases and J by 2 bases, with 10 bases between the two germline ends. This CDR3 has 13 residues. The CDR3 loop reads CASTLTNTDTQYF. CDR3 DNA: TGTGCCAGCACCCTGACTAACACAGATACGCAGTATTTT.

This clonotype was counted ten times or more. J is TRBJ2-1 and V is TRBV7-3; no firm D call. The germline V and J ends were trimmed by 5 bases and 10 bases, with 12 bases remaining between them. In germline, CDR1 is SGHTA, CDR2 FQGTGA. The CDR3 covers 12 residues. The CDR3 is CASSRPGGEQFF. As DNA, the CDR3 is TGTGCCAGCAGCCGCCCGGGTGGAGAGCAGTTCTTC.

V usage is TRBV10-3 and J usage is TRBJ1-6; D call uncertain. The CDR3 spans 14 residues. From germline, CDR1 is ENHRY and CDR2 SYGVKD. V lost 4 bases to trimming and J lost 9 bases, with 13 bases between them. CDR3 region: CAISVHSSGSPLHF. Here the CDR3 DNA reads TGTGCCATCAGTGTTCACAGTAGTGGTTCACCCCTCCACTTT.

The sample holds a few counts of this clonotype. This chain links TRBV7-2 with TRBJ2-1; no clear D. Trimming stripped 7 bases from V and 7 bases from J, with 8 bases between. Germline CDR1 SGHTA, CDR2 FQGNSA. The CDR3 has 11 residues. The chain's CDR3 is CASTPRNEQFF. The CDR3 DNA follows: TGTGCCAGCACCCCAAGGAATGAGCAGTTCTTC.

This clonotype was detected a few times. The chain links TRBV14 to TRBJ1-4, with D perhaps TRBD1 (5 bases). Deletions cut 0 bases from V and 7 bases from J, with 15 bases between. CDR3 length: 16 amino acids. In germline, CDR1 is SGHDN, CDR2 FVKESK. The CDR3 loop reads CASSQDPGTRGEKLFF. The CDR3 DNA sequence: TGTGCCAGCAGCCAAGATCCCGGGACCCGGGGTGAAAAACTGTTTTTT.

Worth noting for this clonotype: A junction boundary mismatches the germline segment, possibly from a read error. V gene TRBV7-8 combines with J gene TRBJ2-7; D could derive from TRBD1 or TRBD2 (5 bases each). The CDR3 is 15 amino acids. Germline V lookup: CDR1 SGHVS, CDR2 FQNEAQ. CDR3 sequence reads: CVSSRGVFREYEQYF. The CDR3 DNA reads TGTGTCAGCAGCAGAGGGGTATTTAGGGAGTACGAGCAGTACTTC.

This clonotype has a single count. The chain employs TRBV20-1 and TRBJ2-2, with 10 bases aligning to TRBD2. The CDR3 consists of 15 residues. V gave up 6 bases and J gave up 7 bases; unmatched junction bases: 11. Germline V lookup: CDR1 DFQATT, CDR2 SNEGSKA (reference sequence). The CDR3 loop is CSARASGRWGGELFF. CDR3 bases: TGCAGTGCAAGGGCTAGCGGGAGATGGGGCGGGGAGCTGTTTTTT.

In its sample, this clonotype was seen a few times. CDR3 region: CASSGGEFNNEQFF. CDR3 nucleotides: TGCGCCAGCAGTGGCGGTGAATTTAACAATGAGCAGTTCTTC. The rearrangement links TRBV5-1 to TRBJ2-1; D not certain. CDR1 and CDR2 from the germline V gene are SGHRS and YFSETQ. This CDR3 contains 14 residues. Trimming cost V 5 bases and J 5 bases, with 14 bases left between them.

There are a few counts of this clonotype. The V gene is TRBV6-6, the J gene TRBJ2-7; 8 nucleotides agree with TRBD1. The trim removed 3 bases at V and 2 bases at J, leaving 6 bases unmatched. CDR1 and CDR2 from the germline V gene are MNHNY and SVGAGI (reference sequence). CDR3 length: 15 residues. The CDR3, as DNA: TGTGCCAGCAGTTATTGGACAGGGACGGCCTACGAGCAGTACTTC. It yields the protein CASSYWTGTAYEQYF.

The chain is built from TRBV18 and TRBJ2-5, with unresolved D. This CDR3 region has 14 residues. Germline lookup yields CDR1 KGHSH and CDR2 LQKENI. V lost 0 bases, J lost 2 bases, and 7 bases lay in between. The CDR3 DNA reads TGTGCCAGCTCACCACCAGGGTCGCAAGAGACCCAGTACTTC. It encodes CASSPPGSQETQYF.

CDR3 residues: CASSVSVNTEAFF. Here the CDR3 DNA reads TGTGCCAGCAGTGTATCGGTGAACACTGAAGCTTTCTTT. This chain links TRBV6-4 with TRBJ1-1; D unclear. The V end was cut by 4 bases, the J end by 0 bases, with 6 bases between. The CDR3 totals 13 residues. From germline, CDR1 is MRHNA and CDR2 SNTAGT.

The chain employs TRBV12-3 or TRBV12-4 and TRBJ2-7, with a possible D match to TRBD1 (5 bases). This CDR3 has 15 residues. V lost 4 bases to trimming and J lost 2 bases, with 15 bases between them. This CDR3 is CASSYQGNGPYEQYF. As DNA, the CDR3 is TGTGCCAGCAGTTACCAGGGAAATGGTCCCTACGAGCAGTACTTC.

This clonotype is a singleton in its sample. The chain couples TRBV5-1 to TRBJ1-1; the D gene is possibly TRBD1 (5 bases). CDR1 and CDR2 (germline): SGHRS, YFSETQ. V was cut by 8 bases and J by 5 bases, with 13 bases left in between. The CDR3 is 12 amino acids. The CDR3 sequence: CASQGAGTEAFF. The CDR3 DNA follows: TGCGCCAGTCAGGGAGCGGGTACTGAAGCTTTCTTT.

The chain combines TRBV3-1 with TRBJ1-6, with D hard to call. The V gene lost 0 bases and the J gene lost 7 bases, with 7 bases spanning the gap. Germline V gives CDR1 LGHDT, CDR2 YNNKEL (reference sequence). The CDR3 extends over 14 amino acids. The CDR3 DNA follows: TGTGCCAGCAGCCAAGAGTTCGGGAATTCACCCCTCCACTTT. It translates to CASSQEFGNSPLHF.

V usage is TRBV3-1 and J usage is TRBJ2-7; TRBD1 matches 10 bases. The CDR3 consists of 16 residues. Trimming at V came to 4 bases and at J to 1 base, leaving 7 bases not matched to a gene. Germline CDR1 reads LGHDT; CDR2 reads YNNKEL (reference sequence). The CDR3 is CASSRTTGQGSYEQYF. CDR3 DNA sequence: TGTGCCAGCAGCCGGACGACGGGACAGGGGTCCTACGAGCAGTACTTC.

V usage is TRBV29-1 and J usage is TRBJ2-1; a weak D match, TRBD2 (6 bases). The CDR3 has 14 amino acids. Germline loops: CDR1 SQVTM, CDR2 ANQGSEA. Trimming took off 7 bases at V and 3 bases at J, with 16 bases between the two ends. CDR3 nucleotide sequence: TGCAGCGGAATGACTAGAAGACTCTACAATGAGCAGTTCTTC. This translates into CSGMTRRLYNEQFF.

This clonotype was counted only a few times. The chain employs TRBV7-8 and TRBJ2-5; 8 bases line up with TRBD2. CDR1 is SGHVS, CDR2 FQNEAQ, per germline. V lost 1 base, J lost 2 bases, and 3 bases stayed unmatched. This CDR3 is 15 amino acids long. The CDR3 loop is CASSLVAGGQETQYF. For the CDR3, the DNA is TGTGCCAGCAGCTTAGTGGCGGGAGGACAAGAGACCCAGTACTTC. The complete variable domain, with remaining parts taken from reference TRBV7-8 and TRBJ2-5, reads GAGVSQSPRYKVAKRGQDVALRCDPISGHVSLFWYQQALGQGPEFLTYFQNEAQLDKSGLPSDRFFAERPEGSVSTLKIQRTQQEDSAVYLCASSLVAGGQETQYFGPGTRLLVL.

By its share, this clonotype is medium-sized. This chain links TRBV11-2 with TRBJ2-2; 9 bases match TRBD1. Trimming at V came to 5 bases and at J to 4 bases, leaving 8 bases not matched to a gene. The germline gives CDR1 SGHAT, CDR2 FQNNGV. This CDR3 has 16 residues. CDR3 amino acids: CASSGRTGDGTGELFF. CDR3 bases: TGTGCCAGCAGCGGAAGGACAGGGGACGGCACCGGGGAGCTGTTTTTT.

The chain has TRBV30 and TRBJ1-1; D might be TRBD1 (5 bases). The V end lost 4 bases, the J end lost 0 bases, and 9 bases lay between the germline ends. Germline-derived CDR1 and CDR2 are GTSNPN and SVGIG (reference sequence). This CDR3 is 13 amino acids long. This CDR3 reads CAWTTTVNTEAFF. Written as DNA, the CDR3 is TGTGCCTGGACCACGACAGTGAACACTGAAGCTTTCTTT.

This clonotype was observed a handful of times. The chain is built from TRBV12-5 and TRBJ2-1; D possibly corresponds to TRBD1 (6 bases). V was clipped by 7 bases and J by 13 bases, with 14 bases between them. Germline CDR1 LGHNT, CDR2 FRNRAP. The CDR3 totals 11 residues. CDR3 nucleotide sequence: TGTGCTAGTGCCCAGACAGGTAGTCAGTTCTTC. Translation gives CASAQTGSQFF.

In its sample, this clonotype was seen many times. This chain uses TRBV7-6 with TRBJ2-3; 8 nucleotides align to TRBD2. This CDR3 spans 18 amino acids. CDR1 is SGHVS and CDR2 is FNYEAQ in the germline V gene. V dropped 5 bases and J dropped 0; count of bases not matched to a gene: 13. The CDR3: CASSPLGGRRPSTDTQYF. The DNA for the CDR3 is TGTGCCAGCAGCCCCCTCGGCGGGAGGCGTCCTAGCACAGATACGCAGTATTTT.

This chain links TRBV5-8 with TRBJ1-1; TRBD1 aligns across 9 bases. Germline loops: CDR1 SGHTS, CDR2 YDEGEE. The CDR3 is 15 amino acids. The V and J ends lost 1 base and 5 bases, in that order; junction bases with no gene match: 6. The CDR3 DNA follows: TGTGCCAGCAGCTTGAGGACAGGGGCGGGGACTGAAGCTTTCTTT. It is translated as CASSLRTGAGTEAFF. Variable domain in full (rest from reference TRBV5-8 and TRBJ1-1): EAGVTQSPTHLIKTRGQQATLRCSPISGHTSVYWYQQALGLGLQFLLWYDEGEERNRGNFPPRFSGRQFPNYSSELNVNALELEDSALYLCASSLRTGAGTEAFFGQGTRLTVV.

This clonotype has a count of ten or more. The CDR3 region has the DNA TGTGCCAGCAGTGAAGCTAGCGGGAGTTCTTACGAGCAGTACTTC. This codes for CASSEASGSSYEQYF. The chain recombines TRBV6-1 with TRBJ2-7; 9 bases are a match to TRBD2. The CDR3 runs to 15 residues. CDR1 is MNHNS and CDR2 is SASEGT in the germline V gene. V lost 0 bases to trimming and J lost 4 bases; unmatched junction nucleotides: 4.